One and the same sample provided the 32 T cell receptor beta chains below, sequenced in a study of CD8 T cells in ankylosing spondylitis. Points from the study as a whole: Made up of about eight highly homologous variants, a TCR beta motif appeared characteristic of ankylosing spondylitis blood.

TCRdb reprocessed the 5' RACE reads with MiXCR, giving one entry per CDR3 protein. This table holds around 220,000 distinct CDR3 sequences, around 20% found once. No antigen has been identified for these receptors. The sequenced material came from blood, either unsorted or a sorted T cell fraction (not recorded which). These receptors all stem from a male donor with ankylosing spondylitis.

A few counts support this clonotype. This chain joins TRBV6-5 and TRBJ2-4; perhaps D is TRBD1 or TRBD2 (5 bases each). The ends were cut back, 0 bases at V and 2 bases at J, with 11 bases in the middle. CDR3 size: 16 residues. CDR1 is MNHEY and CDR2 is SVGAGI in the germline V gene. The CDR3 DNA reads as TGTGCCAGCAGTTACTCGATAACGGGACCCAAAAACATTCAGTACTTC. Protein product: CASSYSITGPKNIQYF.

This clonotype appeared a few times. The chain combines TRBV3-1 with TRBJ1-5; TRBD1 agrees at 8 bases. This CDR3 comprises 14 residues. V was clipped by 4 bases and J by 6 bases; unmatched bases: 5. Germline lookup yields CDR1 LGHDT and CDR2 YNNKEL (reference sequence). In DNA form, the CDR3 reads TGTGCCAGCAGCCCTCTGACAGGGGTTCAGCCCCAGCATTTT. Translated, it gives CASSPLTGVQPQHF. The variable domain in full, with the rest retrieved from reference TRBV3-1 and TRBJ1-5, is DTAVSQTPKYLVTQMGNDKSIKCEQNLGHDTMYWYKQDSKKFLKIMFSYNNKELIINETVPNRFSPKSPDKAHLNLHINSLELGDSAVYFCASSPLTGVQPQHFGDGTRLSIL.

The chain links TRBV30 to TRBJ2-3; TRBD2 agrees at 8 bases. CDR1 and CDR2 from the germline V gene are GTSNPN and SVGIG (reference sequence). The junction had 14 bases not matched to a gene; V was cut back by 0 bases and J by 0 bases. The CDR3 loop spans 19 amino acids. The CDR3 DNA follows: TGTGCCTGGAGTGTTCTTTGGCCGGGGGGGCCTATAAGCACAGATACGCAGTATTTT. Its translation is CAWSVLWPGGPISTDTQYF.

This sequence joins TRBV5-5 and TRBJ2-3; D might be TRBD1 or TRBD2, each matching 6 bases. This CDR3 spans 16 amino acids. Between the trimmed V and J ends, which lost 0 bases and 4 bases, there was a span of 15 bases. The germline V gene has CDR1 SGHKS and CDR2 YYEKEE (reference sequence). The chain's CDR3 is CASSLVSGAWADTQYF. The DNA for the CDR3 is TGTGCCAGCAGCTTGGTATCGGGGGCTTGGGCAGATACGCAGTATTTT. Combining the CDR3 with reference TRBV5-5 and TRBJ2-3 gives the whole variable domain DAGVTQSPTHLIKTRGQQVTLRCSPISGHKSVSWYQQVLGQGPQFIFQYYEKEERGRGNFPDRFSARQFPNYSSELNVNALLLGDSALYLCASSLVSGAWADTQYFGPGTRLTVL.

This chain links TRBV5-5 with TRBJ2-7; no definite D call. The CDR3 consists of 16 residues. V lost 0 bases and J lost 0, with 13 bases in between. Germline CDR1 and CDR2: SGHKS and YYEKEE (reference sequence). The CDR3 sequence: CASSLGRFLSSYEQYF. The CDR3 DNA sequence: TGTGCCAGCAGCTTGGGGCGGTTTCTGAGCTCCTACGAGCAGTACTTC.

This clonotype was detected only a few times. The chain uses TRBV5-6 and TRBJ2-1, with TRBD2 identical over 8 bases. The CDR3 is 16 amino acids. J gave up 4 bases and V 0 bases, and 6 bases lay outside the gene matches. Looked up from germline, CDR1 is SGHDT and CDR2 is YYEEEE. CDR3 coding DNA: TGTGCCAGCAGCTTGGGCAGCGGGGGAGAATACAATGAGCAGTTCTTC. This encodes CASSLGSGGEYNEQFF.

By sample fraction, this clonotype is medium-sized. In DNA, the CDR3 is TGTGCCAGCAGCCTGGGGGAAAATCAGCCCCAGCATTTT. It encodes CASSLGENQPQHF. The rearrangement uses TRBV7-6 and TRBJ1-5, with D possibly being TRBD1 (5 bases). Germline CDR1 reads SGHVS; CDR2 reads FNYEAQ. This CDR3 has 13 residues. Trimming shortened V by 5 bases and J by 4 bases, and 9 bases separated the two germline ends.

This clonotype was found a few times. Here the CDR3 DNA reads TGTGCCTTCACGGGGGATGGGGCAGATACGCAGTATTTT. It translates to CAFTGDGADTQYF. The chain combines TRBV2 with TRBJ2-3; D perhaps matches TRBD2 (6 bases). The CDR3 loop spans 13 amino acids. Germline V gives CDR1 SNHLY, CDR2 FYNNEI. The ends were cut back, 11 bases at V and 4 bases at J, with 16 bases in the middle.

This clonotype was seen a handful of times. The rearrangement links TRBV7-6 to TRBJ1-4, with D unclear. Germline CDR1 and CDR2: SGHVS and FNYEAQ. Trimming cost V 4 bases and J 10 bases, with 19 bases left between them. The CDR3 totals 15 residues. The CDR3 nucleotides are TGTGCCAGCAGCTCCCAGGTTTTACTAGGCGGAAAACTGTTTTTT. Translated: CASSSQVLLGGKLFF.

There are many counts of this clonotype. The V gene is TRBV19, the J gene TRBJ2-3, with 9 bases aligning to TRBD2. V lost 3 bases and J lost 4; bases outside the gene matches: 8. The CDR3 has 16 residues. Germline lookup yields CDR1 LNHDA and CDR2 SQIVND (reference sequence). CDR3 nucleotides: TGTGCCAGTAGTATGAACCAAGCGGGGGGACCAGATACGCAGTATTTT. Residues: CASSMNQAGGPDTQYF.

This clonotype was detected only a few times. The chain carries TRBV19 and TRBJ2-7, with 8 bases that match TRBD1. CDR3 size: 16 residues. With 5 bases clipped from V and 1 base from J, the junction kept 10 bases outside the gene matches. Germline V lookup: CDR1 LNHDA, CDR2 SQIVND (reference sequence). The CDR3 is CASSPGTGQFSYEQYF. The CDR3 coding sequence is TGTGCCAGTAGTCCGGGGACAGGCCAATTTTCCTACGAGCAGTACTTC.

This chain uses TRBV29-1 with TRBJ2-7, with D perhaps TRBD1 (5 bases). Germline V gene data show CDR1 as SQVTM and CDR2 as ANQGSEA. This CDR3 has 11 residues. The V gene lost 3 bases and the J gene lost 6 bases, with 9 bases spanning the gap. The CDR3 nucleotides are TGCAGCGTTGACCTGGGGCCCGAGCAGTACTTC. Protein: CSVDLGPEQYF.

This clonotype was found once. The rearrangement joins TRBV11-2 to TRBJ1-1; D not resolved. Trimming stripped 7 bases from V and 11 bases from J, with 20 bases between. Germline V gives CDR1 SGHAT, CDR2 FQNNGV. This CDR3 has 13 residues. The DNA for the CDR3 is TGTGCCAGCAAGGGATTGACCGACCTGAGGGCTTTCTTT. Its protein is CASKGLTDLRAFF.

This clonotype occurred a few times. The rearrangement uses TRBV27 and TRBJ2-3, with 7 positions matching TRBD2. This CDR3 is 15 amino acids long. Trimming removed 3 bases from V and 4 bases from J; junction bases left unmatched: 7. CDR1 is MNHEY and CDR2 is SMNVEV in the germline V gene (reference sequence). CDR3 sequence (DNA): TGTGCCAGCAGTTTCTGGACTAGGTCCGCAGATACGCAGTATTTT. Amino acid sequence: CASSFWTRSADTQYF.

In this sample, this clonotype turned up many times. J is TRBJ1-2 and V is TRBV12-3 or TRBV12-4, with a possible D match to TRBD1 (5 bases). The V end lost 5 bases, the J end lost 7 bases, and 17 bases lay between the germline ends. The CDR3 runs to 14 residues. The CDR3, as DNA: TGTGCCAGCAGTGGATCTGAGGGGTTACGTGGCTACACCTTC. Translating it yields CASSGSEGLRGYTF.

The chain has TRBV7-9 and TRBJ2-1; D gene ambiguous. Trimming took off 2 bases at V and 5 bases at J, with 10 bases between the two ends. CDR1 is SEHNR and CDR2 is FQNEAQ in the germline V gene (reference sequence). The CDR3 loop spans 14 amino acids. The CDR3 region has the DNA TGTGCCAGCAGCTTACCGACTCCAAACAATGAGCAGTTCTTC. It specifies CASSLPTPNNEQFF.

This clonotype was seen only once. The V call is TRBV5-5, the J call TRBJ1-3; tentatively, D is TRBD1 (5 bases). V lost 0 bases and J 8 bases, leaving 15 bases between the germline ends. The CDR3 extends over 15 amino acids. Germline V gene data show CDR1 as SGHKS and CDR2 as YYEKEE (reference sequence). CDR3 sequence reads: CASSLGDRSDDTIYF. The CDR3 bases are TGTGCCAGCAGCTTGGGGGACCGTTCCGACGACACCATATATTTT.

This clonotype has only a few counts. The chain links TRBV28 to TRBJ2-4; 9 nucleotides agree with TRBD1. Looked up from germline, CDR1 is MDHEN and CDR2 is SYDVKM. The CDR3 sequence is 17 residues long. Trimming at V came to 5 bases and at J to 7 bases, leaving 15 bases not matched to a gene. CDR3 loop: CASSPTGFGDRDNIQYF. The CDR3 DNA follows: TGTGCCAGCAGTCCTACCGGTTTTGGGGACAGGGATAACATTCAGTACTTC.

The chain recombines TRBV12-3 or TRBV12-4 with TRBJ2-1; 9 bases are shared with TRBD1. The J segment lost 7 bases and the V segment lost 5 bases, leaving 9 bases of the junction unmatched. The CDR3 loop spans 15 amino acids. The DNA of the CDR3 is TGTGCCAGCAGTCGGCTGGGACAGGGCTGGAATGAGCAGTTCTTC. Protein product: CASSRLGQGWNEQFF.

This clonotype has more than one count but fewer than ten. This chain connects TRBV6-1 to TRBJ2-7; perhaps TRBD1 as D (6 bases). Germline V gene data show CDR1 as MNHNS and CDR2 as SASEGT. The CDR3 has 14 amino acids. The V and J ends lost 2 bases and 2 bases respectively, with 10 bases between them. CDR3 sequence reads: CASSEWTAAYEQYF. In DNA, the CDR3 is TGTGCCAGCAGTGAATGGACAGCTGCCTACGAGCAGTACTTC.

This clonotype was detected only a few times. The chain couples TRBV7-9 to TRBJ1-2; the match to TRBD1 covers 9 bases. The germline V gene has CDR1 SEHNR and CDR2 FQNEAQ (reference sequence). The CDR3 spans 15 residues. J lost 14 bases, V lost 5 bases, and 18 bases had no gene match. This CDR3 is CASSPGQGTTMAETF. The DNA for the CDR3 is TGTGCCAGCAGCCCAGGACAGGGGACAACTATGGCTGAAACCTTC.

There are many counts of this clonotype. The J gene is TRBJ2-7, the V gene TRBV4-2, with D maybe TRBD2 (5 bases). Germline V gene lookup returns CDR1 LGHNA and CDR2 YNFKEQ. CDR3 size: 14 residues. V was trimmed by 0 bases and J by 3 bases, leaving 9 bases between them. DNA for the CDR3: TGTGCCAGCAGCCAAGATCCGGGAAACTACGAGCAGTACTTC. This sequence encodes CASSQDPGNYEQYF.

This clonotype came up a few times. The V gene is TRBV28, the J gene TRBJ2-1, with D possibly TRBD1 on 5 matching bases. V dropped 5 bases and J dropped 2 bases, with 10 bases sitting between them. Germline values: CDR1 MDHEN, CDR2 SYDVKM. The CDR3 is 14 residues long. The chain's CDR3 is CASSVDTPYNEQFF. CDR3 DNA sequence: TGTGCCAGCAGTGTGGACACCCCCTACAATGAGCAGTTCTTC.

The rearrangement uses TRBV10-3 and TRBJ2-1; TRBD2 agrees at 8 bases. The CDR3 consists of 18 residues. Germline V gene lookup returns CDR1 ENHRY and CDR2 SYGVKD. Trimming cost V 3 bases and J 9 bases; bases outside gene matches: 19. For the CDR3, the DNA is TGTGCCATCAGTGAAACCCCGCCCCCGGGACTAGGGAACGCTGAGCAGTTCTTC. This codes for CAISETPPPGLGNAEQFF.

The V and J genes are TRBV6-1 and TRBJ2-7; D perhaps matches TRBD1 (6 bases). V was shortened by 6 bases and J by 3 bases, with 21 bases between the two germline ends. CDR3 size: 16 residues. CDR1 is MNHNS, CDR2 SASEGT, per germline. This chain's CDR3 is CASSPPGQSLDYEQYF. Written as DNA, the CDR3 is TGTGCCAGCAGCCCACCTGGACAGTCTCTAGACTACGAGCAGTACTTC.

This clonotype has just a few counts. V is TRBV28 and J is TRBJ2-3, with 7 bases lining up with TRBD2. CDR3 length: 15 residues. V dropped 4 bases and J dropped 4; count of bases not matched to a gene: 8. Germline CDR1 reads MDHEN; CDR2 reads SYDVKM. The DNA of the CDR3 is TGTGCCAGCAGTTCTCGGACTAGGAGGTCAGATACGCAGTATTTT. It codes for CASSSRTRRSDTQYF.

The CDR3 loop is CASSLVEAYYGYTF. In DNA form, the CDR3 reads TGTGCCAGCAGCTTAGTCGAGGCCTACTATGGCTACACCTTC. The chain recombines TRBV7-9 with TRBJ1-2; D unresolved. Per germline, CDR1 SEHNR and CDR2 FQNEAQ (reference sequence). V lost 1 base to trimming and J lost 3 bases, with 9 bases between them. CDR3 length equals 14 residues.

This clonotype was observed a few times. The CDR3 loop reads CASSLSRMNTEAFF. The CDR3, as DNA: TGTGCCAGCAGTTTGTCCCGGATGAACACTGAAGCTTTCTTT. This chain joins TRBV12-3 or TRBV12-4 and TRBJ1-1; D unclear. This CDR3 comprises 14 residues. The V and J ends lost 3 bases and 0 bases respectively, with 8 bases between them.

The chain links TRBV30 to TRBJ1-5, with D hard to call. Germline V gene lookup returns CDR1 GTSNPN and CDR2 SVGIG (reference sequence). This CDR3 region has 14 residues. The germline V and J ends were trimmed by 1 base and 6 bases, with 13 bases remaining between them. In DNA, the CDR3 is TGTGCCTGGAGTGACTCCAATAACGGTCAGCCCCAGCATTTT. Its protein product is CAWSDSNNGQPQHF. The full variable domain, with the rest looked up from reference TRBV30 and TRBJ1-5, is SQTIHQWPATLVQPVGSPLSLECTVEGTSNPNLYWYRQAAGRGLQLLFYSVGIGQISSEVPQNLSASRPQDRQFILSSKKLLLSDSGFYLCAWSDSNNGQPQHFGDGTRLSIL.

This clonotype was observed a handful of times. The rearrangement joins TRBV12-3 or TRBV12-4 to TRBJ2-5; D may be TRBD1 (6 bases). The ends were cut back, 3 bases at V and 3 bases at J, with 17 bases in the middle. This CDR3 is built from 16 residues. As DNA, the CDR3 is TGTGCCAGCAGTTTTACGCGAGCAGGGGACAAAGAGACCCAGTACTTC. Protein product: CASSFTRAGDKETQYF.

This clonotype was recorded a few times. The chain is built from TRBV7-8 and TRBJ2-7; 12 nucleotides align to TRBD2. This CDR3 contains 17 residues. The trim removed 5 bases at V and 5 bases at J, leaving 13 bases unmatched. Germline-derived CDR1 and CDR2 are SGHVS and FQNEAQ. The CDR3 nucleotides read TGTGCCAGCAGCACAAGAGGTTCACTAGCGGGAGGTGACGAGCAGTACTTC. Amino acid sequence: CASSTRGSLAGGDEQYF.

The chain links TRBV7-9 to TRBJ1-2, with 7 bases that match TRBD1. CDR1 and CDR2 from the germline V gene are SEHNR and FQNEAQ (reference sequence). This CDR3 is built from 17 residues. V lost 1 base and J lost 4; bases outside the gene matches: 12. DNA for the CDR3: TGTGCCAGCAGCTTAGGGTCCGGACAGGAAGTCATCTATGGCTACACCTTC. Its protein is CASSLGSGQEVIYGYTF.